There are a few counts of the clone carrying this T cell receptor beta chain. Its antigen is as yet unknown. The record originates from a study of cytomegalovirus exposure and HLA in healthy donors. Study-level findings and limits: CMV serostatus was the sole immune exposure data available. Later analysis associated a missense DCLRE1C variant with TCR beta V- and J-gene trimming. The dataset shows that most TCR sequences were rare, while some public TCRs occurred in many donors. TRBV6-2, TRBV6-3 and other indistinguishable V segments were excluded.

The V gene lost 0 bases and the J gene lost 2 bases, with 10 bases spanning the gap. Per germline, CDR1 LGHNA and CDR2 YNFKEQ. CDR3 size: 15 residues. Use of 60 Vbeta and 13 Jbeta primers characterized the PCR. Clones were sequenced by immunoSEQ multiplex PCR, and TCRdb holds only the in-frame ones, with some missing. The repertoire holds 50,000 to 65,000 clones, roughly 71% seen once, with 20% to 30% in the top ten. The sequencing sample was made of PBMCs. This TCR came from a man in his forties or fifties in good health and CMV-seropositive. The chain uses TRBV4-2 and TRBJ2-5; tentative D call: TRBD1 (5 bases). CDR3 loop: CASSQDWGQQETQYF. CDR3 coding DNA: TGTGCCAGCAGCCAAGATTGGGGCCAGCAAGAGACCCAGTACTTC.